This T cell receptor beta chain is from a study of cytomegalovirus exposure and HLA in healthy donors. The PCR employed 60 Vbeta primers together with 13 Jbeta primers. Measured with immunoSEQ multiplex PCR; TCRdb has only the in-frame clones, and not every one. The repertoire holds approximately 190,000 clones, with around 87% as singletons. The germline gives CDR1 SNHLY, CDR2 FYNNEI. This CDR3 region has 14 residues. V trimming: 4 bases; J trimming: 1 base; junction bases outside the gene matches: 2. The sample comprised PBMCs. The clonotype originates from a man aged 25-45 years in good health and CMV-seronegative. The V and J genes are TRBV2 and TRBJ2-5, with 8 nucleotides matching TRBD1. The CDR3 region has the DNA TGTGCCAGCAGTGGAGGGACAGGCCAAGAGACCCAGTACTTC. Translation: CASSGGTGQETQYF.